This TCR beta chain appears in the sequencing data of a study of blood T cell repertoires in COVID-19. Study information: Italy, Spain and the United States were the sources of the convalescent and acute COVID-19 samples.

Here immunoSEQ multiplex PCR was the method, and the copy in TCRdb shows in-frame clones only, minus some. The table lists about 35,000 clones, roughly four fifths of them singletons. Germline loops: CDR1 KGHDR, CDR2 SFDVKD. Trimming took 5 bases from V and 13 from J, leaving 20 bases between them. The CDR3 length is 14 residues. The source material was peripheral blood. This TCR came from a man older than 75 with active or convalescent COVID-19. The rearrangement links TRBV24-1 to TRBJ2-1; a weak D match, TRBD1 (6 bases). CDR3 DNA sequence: TGTGCCACCAGTGCTCCTAACGCAGGGGAAAGTCAGTTCTTC. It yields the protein CATSAPNAGESQFF.